Sequencing of this T cell receptor beta chain was carried out in a study of blood T cell repertoires in COVID-19. This CDR3 region has 18 residues. Trimming took 8 bases from V and 0 from J, leaving 23 bases between them. Germline CDR1 and CDR2: SNHLY and FYNNEI. Using immunoSEQ multiplex PCR, the repertoire was profiled, and TCRdb retains in-frame clones only, with some absent. Of approximately 160,000 clones listed, about 79% are singletons. Input material: peripheral blood. The chain has TRBV2 and TRBJ1-3; TRBD1 is a possible D gene (5 bases). This clonotype originated in a woman between 50 and 59 years old in a cohort sampled during active or convalescent COVID-19. The CDR3 sequence: CASVPADGGGLSGNTIYF. CDR3 nucleotides: TGTGCCAGCGTCCCGGCAGATGGTGGGGGACTCTCTGGAAACACCATATATTTT.